Listed here are 14 T cell receptor beta chains from one sample, sequenced in a study of Ad26.COV2.S vaccination and SARS-CoV-2 variants. Clones were read by immunoSEQ multiplex PCR, and TCRdb kept only the in-frame ones, dropping some. The sample comprises just under 250,000 clones, around 87% of which are singletons, and about 11% rests with the top ten. Specified treatment: roughly 19 received Ad26.COV2.S at low or high dose, single or two shots; about 5 received placebo; per-sample allocation not given. Day 63 after the first injection of vaccine or placebo was the sampling time. Here the sequenced sample was peripheral blood, taken in a trial of Ad26.COV2.S vaccine versus placebo. All receptors derive from a person between 18 and 60 years old who received the Ad26.COV2.S COVID-19 vaccine or a placebo.

V and J are TRBV19 and TRBJ2-1; 12 bases match TRBD2. The CDR3 is 16 residues long. Germline V gives CDR1 LNHDA, CDR2 SQIVND (reference sequence). V dropped 10 bases and J dropped 8; count of bases not matched to a gene: 15. The CDR3 reads CATKAPSGRAMYEQFF. CDR3 coding DNA: TGTGCCACCAAGGCCCCTAGCGGGAGGGCCATGTATGAGCAGTTCTTC.

This clone was recorded a few times. The rearrangement links TRBV25-1 to TRBJ1-5, with D tentatively TRBD1 (5 bases). The CDR3 contains 14 residues. The ends were cut back, 2 bases at V and 3 bases at J, with 8 bases in the middle. Germline CDR1 and CDR2: MGHDK and SYGVNS. This CDR3 is CASSEQGVNQPQHF. In DNA form, the CDR3 reads TGTGCCAGCAGTGAACAGGGCGTCAATCAGCCCCAGCATTTT.

The chain employs TRBV7-6 and TRBJ1-6; D gene uncertain. The V end lost 5 bases, the J end lost 10 bases, and 12 bases lay between the germline ends. This CDR3 is built from 13 residues. Germline-derived CDR1 and CDR2 are SGHVS and FNYEAQ. The CDR3 DNA is TGTGCCAGCAGCCCTCGGGAGGACTCACCCCTCCACTTT. Its translation is CASSPREDSPLHF.

Note on this clone: Other DNA sequences in the sample encode the same CDR3. The genes are TRBV19 and TRBJ2-5; maybe TRBD1 (5 bases). V gave up 3 bases and J gave up 1 base, with 9 bases separating them. From germline, CDR1 is LNHDA and CDR2 SQIVND (reference sequence). CDR3 size: 14 residues. This CDR3 reads CASSIGRGQETQYF. In nucleotides, the CDR3 is TGTGCCAGTAGTATTGGAAGGGGCCAAGAGACCCAGTACTTC.

This clone was observed a single time. The V and J genes are TRBV28 and TRBJ2-7; TRBD1 matches at 8 bases. CDR1 is MDHEN and CDR2 is SYDVKM in the germline V gene. The CDR3 runs 18 residues. Germline trimming cut 6 bases from V and 4 bases from J; bases unmatched to any gene: 20. The CDR3 sequence is CASSSLGDRLTFGYEQYF. In nucleotides, the CDR3 is TGTGCCAGCAGCTCCCTGGGGGACAGGCTGACTTTTGGGTACGAGCAGTACTTC.

CDR3 protein: CASQREGTLGGYTF. DNA of the CDR3: TGTGCCAGCCAACGCGAAGGGACTTTGGGTGGCTACACCTTC. The chain recombines TRBV28 with TRBJ1-2; possibly TRBD1 for D (5 bases). Germline V CDR1 and CDR2: MDHEN, SYDVKM. The CDR3 runs 14 residues. Trimming took off 8 bases at V and 7 bases at J, with 20 bases between the two ends.

This chain links TRBV19 with TRBJ1-2; TRBD1 agrees at 8 bases. CDR1 is LNHDA and CDR2 is SQIVND in the germline V gene (reference sequence). The CDR3 covers 15 residues. With 1 base clipped from V and 4 bases from J, the junction kept 5 bases outside the gene matches. The CDR3 is CASSIAVDRAYGYTF. CDR3 sequence (DNA): TGTGCCAGTAGTATAGCCGTGGACAGGGCCTATGGCTACACCTTC. The variable domain in full, completed from reference TRBV19 and TRBJ1-2, reads DGGITQSPKYLFRKEGQNVTLSCEQNLNHDAMYWYRQDPGQGLRLIYYSQIVNDFQKGDIAEGYSVSREKKESFPLTVTSAQKNPTAFYLCASSIAVDRAYGYTFGSGTRLTVV.

This clone was seen just once. The V gene is TRBV6-8, the J gene TRBJ2-1; no clear D gene. Germline V gene data show CDR1 as MNHGY and CDR2 as SAAAGT. Trimming took 0 bases from V and 3 from J, leaving 18 bases between them. This CDR3 comprises 18 residues. The CDR3: CASSYSLWRTCSYNEQFF. In DNA form, the CDR3 reads TGTGCCAGCAGTTACTCGCTCTGGCGGACCTGCAGCTACAATGAGCAGTTCTTC.

The CDR3 DNA reads TGTGCCTGGAAAGGGGCACTTTCCGAGCAGTACTTC. This encodes CAWKGALSEQYF. V is TRBV30 and J is TRBJ2-7; tentative D call: TRBD1 (5 bases). The V end was cut by 4 bases, the J end by 6 bases, with 13 bases between. Germline CDR1 GTSNPN, CDR2 SVGIG (reference sequence). The CDR3 extends over 12 amino acids.

CDR3 nucleotides: TGTGCCAGCAGTGAAGACAGGGGGTCTTATAATTCACCCCTCCACTTT. Its translation: CASSEDRGSYNSPLHF. V is TRBV27 and J is TRBJ1-6; TRBD1 aligns across 9 bases. Germline V gives CDR1 MNHEY, CDR2 SMNVEV (reference sequence). The CDR3 sequence is 16 residues long. J was trimmed by 4 bases and V by 5 bases; bases with no gene match: 6.

The J gene is TRBJ2-7, the V gene TRBV28; 7 bases align to TRBD1. This CDR3 contains 19 residues. V lost 5 bases to trimming and J lost 1 base; unmatched junction nucleotides: 20. Per the germline V gene, CDR1 is MDHEN and CDR2 is SYDVKM. The CDR3 is CASSKGLRVRDRASYEQYF. The DNA of the CDR3 is TGTGCCAGCAGTAAGGGCCTAAGAGTCCGGGACAGAGCTTCCTACGAGCAGTACTTC.

This sequence joins TRBV11-2 and TRBJ2-2; D might be TRBD1 or TRBD2, each matching 5 bases. Trimming cost V 3 bases and J 7 bases, with 12 bases left between them. Germline V CDR1 and CDR2: SGHAT, FQNNGV. This CDR3 comprises 14 residues. The CDR3, as DNA: TGTGCCAGCAGCTTGGGGGAATTGATCGGGGAGCTGTTTTTT. Encoded protein: CASSLGELIGELFF.

The chain combines TRBV5-1 with TRBJ2-7; TRBD2 aligns across 10 bases. The ends lost 5 bases at V and 6 bases at J; junction bases unmatched: 5. This CDR3 comprises 13 residues. CDR1 and CDR2 from the germline V gene are SGHRS and YFSETQ. CDR3 loop: CASRASGRPEQYF. Written as DNA, the CDR3 is TGCGCCAGCAGGGCTAGCGGGAGACCCGAGCAGTACTTC.

The rearrangement uses TRBV27 and TRBJ2-6; 11 bases align to TRBD1. The CDR3 sequence is 17 residues long. The V gene end was trimmed by 2 bases and the J gene end by 1 base; junction bases not matched to a gene: 1. Germline CDR1 MNHEY, CDR2 SMNVEV (reference sequence). CDR3 region: CASSLGTGGSGANVLTF. In DNA, the CDR3 is TGTGCCAGCAGTTTAGGGACAGGGGGATCTGGGGCCAACGTCCTGACTTTC.